The 5 T cell receptor beta chains presented below share a single source sample, sequenced in a study of shared T cell receptors in the human thymus. Measured with immunoSEQ multiplex PCR; TCRdb has only the in-frame clones, and not every one. This table has about 400,000 clones, 95% appearing once. Sample: thymocytes. The receptors come from a human donor.

This sequence joins TRBV6-1 and TRBJ2-7; unclear D gene. Germline lookup yields CDR1 MNHNS and CDR2 SASEGT. Between the trimmed V and J ends, which lost 11 bases and 2 bases, there was a span of 13 bases. The CDR3 is 12 residues long. The CDR3 spells CAGQGMAYEQYF. The CDR3 coding sequence is TGTGCCGGGCAAGGAATGGCCTACGAGCAGTACTTC.

V is TRBV10-3 and J is TRBJ2-3; D could derive from TRBD1 or TRBD2 (5 bases each). Trimming shortened V by 7 bases and J by 0 bases, and 11 bases separated the two germline ends. This CDR3 contains 14 residues. The germline gives CDR1 ENHRY, CDR2 SYGVKD. CDR3 amino acids: CAIMGDHSTDTQYF. The CDR3 DNA is TGTGCCATCATGGGGGACCACAGCACAGATACGCAGTATTTT.

The chain is built from TRBV6-4 and TRBJ2-7; D might be TRBD2 (7 bases). CDR1 and CDR2 (germline): MRHNA, SNTAGT. The CDR3 contains 14 residues. V lost 4 bases and J lost 5, with 15 bases in between. DNA of the CDR3: TGTGCCAGCAGTGGCGGCGGGGGCCCCCACGAGCAGTACTTC. It codes for CASSGGGGPHEQYF.

The chain is built from TRBV11-2 and TRBJ2-7, with TRBD2 matching over 9 bases. The CDR3 contains 14 residues. Per germline, CDR1 SGHAT and CDR2 FQNNGV. The trim removed 10 bases at V and 5 bases at J, leaving 12 bases unmatched. CDR3 protein: CATGWASGNHEQYF. The CDR3 bases are TGTGCCACAGGGTGGGCTAGCGGGAACCACGAGCAGTACTTC.

V and J are TRBV19 and TRBJ2-7; 11 positions agree with TRBD2. The J segment lost 2 bases and the V segment lost 3 bases, leaving 12 bases of the junction unmatched. CDR1 is LNHDA and CDR2 is SQIVND in the germline V gene (reference sequence). The CDR3 consists of 18 residues. CDR3 in amino acids: CASSIAGGLAGGPYEQYF. CDR3 DNA: TGTGCCAGTAGTATCGCGGGGGGGCTAGCGGGAGGACCCTACGAGCAGTACTTC. Full variable domain (rest looked up from reference TRBV19 and TRBJ2-7): DGGITQSPKYLFRKEGQNVTLSCEQNLNHDAMYWYRQDPGQGLRLIYYSQIVNDFQKGDIAEGYSVSREKKESFPLTVTSAQKNPTAFYLCASSIAGGLAGGPYEQYFGPGTRLTVT.